This paragraph reports one TCR beta chain. The data derive from a study of blood T cell repertoires in COVID-19. Across the study: COVID-19 samples collected from the United States, Italy and Spain covered acute and convalescent phases. In each case, the material was cDNA or gDNA derived from T cells, B-cell-depleted T cells, or PBMCs.

TCRdb's copy holds only in-frame clones and misses some; the assay was immunoSEQ multiplex PCR. This table holds roughly 79,000 clones, roughly 82% found once. The sequenced sample consisted of peripheral blood. This sequence originates from a human donor in a cohort sampled during active COVID-19.

CDR3 bases: TGTGCCTGGACGACTGGTTCGGGTACTGAAGCTTTCTTT. Residues: CAWTTGSGTEAFF. The rearrangement links TRBV30 to TRBJ1-1; D is unresolved. The CDR3 covers 13 residues. Germline V lookup: CDR1 GTSNPN, CDR2 SVGIG (reference sequence). Trimming took off 4 bases at V and 5 bases at J, with 14 bases between the two ends.